This T cell receptor (beta chain) was observed in a study of cytomegalovirus exposure and HLA in healthy donors (TCRdb year 2017). Regarding the research as a whole: The roughly 670 repertoires of the first cohort and the approximately 110 validation repertoires were produced on the same platform, according to a later analysis. The aim of the study was to test whether cataloging public T cell receptors could identify signatures of past pathogen exposure. A separate validation cohort of approximately 130 different subjects was used in addition to the 666-subject first cohort. To predict cytomegalovirus infection status, the study brought together high-throughput TCR immunosequencing, statistical association of individual TCRs with disease status, and machine learning. The paper's findings and limits, for the study overall: A later analysis had no HLA typing for the validation cohort, so co-occurrence there was scored across all 120 or so repertoires. While some public TCRs were present in many individuals, most TCR sequences turned up only very rarely across donors. A few of the identified cytomegalovirus-associated TCR beta chains were confirmed in vitro to be specific for cytomegalovirus antigens. It was suggested by the authors that the approach could potentially be generalized to other disease states and immunological phenotypes. The classifier was reported to diagnose cytomegalovirus status with high specificity and sensitivity in both the original cohort and the validation cohort. In the study, 150 to 200 TCR beta chains were listed as associated with cytomegalovirus. In a later analysis, TCRs clustered in the first cohort were found to also tend to co-occur in the approximately 120 validation repertoires, with around 94% of cluster scores above 0.

The CDR3 holds 18 amino acids from the cysteine to the phenylalanine. The DNA shown is the 54-base CDR3, in frame from base 1. The junction carries 17 bases between V and J, which are trimmed by 0 bases and 1 base respectively. The germline V gene encodes CDR1 SGHDT and CDR2 YYEEEE. Donors formed part of the validation cohort, which comprised 120 subjects and was distinct from the first cohort of 666 subjects. The library relied on the immunoSEQ multiplex PCR assay. The source study handled its data this way. A statistical classification framework was developed to diagnose cytomegalovirus status using the catalog of TCR beta chain sequences. TCRdb retrieved this table from immuneACCESS and kept in-frame rearrangements only. Not all clones are present; in checked studies, unresolved V genes account for under half, and no reason is known for the remainder. V, J and clone size were drawn from that table, and D and trimming were deduced from the DNA. The table for this sample lists 140,000 to 150,000 clones; about 94% of them were counted only once. The top ten clones comprise 1.5% to 2% of the sample.

As regards this clone: No antigen is known for it. Nothing much larger sits one base from this clone, and base qualities are not available.

The TCR was taken from a man between 18 and 29 years old in good health and CMV-seropositive. The chain links TRBV5-6 with TRBJ1-5; 5 matching bases give a weak D call of TRBD1. Sequenced: PBMCs. Here is the DNA: TGTGCCAGCAGCTTGGGTGGTACAGGCCGGAAAAGCAATCAGCCCCAGCATTTT. It codes for CASSLGGTGRKSNQPQHF.